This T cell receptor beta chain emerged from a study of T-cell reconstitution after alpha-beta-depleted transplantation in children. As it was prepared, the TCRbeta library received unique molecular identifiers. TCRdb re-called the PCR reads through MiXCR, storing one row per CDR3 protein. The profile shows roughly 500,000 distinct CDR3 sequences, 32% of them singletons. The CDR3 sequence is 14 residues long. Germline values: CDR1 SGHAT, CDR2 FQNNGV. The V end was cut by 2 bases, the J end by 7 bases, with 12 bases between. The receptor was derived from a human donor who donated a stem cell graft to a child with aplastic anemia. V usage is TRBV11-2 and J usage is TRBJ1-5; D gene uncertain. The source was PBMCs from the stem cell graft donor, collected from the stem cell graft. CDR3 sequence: CASSLTSGEQPQHF. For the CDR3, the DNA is TGTGCCAGCAGCTTAACCAGCGGGGAACAGCCCCAGCATTTT. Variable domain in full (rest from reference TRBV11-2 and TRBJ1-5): EAGVAQSPRYKIIEKRQSVAFWCNPISGHATLYWYQQILGQGPKLLIQFQNNGVVDDSQLPKDRFSAERLKGVDSTLKIQPAKLEDSAVYLCASSLTSGEQPQHFGDGTRLSIL.